The entry that follows covers one T cell receptor beta chain sequence. The sample originates from a study of cytomegalovirus exposure and HLA in healthy donors. The CDR3 length is 14 residues. Germline V gene data show CDR1 as GTSNPN and CDR2 as SVGIG (reference sequence). V was shortened by 0 bases and J by 0 bases, with 6 bases between the two germline ends. Primers: 60 Vbeta forward and 13 Jbeta reverse. Only in-frame clones appear in the TCRdb table, and some are missing; sequencing was by immunoSEQ multiplex PCR. The sample yields 100,000 or so clones, about four fifths seen once. Sequencing was performed on PBMCs. The sequence came from a man in his forties or fifties in good health and CMV-seropositive. This chain connects TRBV30 to TRBJ2-1; no firm D call. The CDR3 reads CAWSVKSSYNEQFF. The CDR3 DNA reads TGTGCCTGGAGTGTAAAGAGCTCCTACAATGAGCAGTTCTTC.